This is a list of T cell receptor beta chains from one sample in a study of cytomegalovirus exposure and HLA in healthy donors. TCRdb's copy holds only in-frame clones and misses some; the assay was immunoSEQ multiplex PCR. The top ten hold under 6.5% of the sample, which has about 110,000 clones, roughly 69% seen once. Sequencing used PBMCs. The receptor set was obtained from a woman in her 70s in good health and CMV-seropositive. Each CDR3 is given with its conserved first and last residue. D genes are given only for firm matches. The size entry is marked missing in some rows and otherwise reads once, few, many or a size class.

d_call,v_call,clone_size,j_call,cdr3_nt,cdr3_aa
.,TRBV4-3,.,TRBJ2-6,TGCGCCAGCAGCCAAGAACAGGGACCCTCTGGGGCCAACGTCCTGACTTTC,CASSQEQGPSGANVLTF
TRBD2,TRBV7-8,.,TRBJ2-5,TGTGCCAGCAGCTTAGTGGGCGGGGGGGCCGGGACCCAGTACTTC,CASSLVGGGAGTQYF
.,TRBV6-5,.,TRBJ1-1,TGTGCCAGCAGACGAAGCTCGGGATGGGGCACTGAAGCTTTCTTT,CASRRSSGWGTEAFF
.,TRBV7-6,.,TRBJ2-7,TGTGCCAGCAGCCCCGGGGGTTACGAGCAGTACTTC,CASSPGGYEQYF
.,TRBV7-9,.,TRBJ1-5,TGTGCCAGCAGCTTAGAGTGGGGCAGCAGTATGGATCAGCCCCAGCATTTT,CASSLEWGSSMDQPQHF
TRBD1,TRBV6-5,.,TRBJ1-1,TGTGCCAGCAGTCAGGGGGCCGGGAACACTGAAGCTTTCTTT,CASSQGAGNTEAFF
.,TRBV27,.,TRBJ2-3,TGTGCCAGCAGTTTAGGAGAGGTACATACGCAGTATTTT,CASSLGEVHTQYF
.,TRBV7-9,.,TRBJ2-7,TGTGCCAGCAGCGGGGCAGCCTACGAGCAGTACTTC,CASSGAAYEQYF
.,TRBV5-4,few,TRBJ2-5,TGTGCCAGCAGCTTGGCAGGGAGGGGGGTCGCGAAGACCCAGTACTTC,CASSLAGRGVAKTQYF
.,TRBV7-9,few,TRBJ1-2,TGTGCCAGCAGCTTCACTAACTATGGCTACACCTTC,CASSFTNYGYTF
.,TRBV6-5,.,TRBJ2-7,TGTGCCAGCAGGGGCGAGACAGGCCCAACCTACGAGCAGTACTTC,CASRGETGPTYEQYF
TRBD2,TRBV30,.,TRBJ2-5,TGTGCCTGGAGTGTACGTGAGCGACTAGCGGGCGAGACCCAGTACTTC,CAWSVRERLAGETQYF
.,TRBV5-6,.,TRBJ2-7,TGTGCCAGCAGCTTGTCTGGGGCAGGCACCTTTTACGAGCAGTACTTC,CASSLSGAGTFYEQYF
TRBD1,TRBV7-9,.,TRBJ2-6,TGTGCCAGCAGCTACAGGGGAAGTGGGGCCAACGTCCTGACTTTC,CASSYRGSGANVLTF
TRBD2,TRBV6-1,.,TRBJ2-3,TGTGCCAGCAATCTAGCGGGGGGGGCAGATACGCAGTATTTT,CASNLAGGADTQYF
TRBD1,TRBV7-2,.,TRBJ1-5,TGTGCCAGCAAGAACAGGGGGGGCAATCAGCCCCAGCATTTT,CASKNRGGNQPQHF
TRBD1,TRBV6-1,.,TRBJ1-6,TGTGCCAGCAGTGAAGCTGTCCCGGGACAGCTAAATTCACCCCTCCACTTT,CASSEAVPGQLNSPLHF
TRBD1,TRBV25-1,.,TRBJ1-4,TGTGCCAGCAGTGAATGGGGACAGGGTGAAAAACTGTTTTTT,CASSEWGQGEKLFF
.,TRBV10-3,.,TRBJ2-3,TGTGCCATCAGCGACTTCACAGATACGCAGTATTTT,CAISDFTDTQYF
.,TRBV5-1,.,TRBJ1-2,TGCGCCAGCAGAGGGGAACCCTATGGCTACACCTTC,CASRGEPYGYTF
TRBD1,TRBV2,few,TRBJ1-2,TGTGCCAGCAGCGGACAGGGGTCTAGCTATGGCTACACCTTC,CASSGQGSSYGYTF
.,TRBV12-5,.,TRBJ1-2,TGTGCTAGTGGTTTGGACCGGGACACCGAAGGGGGCTACACCTTC,CASGLDRDTEGGYTF
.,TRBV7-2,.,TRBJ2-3,TGTGCCAGCAGCAGAGGGCTGACCACAGATACGCAGTATTTT,CASSRGLTTDTQYF
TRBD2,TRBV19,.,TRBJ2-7,TGTGCCAGTCAAGCGGGGCGCTCCTACGAGCAGTACTTC,CASQAGRSYEQYF
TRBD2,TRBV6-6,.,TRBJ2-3,TGTGCCAGCAAGCGGGGGGGAAGCACAGATACGCAGTATTTT,CASKRGGSTDTQYF
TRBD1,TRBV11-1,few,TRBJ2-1,TGTGCCAGCAGCTACGACAGGGGAAACTACAATGAGCAGTTCTTC,CASSYDRGNYNEQFF
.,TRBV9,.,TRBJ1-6,TGTGCCAGCAGCCGACAGCGAAGGGCGCCCCTCCACTTT,CASSRQRRAPLHF
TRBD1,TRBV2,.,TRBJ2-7,TGTGCCAGCAGTGAGCGGACAGGGCCCTACGAGCAGTACTTC,CASSERTGPYEQYF
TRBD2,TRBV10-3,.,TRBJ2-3,TGTGCCATCAGTAAGTCACAAAAGACTAGCGGGGGAACAGATACGCAGTATTTT,CAISKSQKTSGGTDTQYF
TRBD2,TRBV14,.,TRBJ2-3,TGTGCCAGCAGCGACCGATGGACTAGCGCAGATACGCAGTATTTT,CASSDRWTSADTQYF
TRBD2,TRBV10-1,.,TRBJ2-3,TGCGCTAGCGGGGCCAGCACAGATACGCAGTATTTT,CASGASTDTQYF
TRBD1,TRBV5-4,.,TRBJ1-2,TGTGCCAGCAGAACCTCAGGGGGACCCTATGGCTACACCTTC,CASRTSGGPYGYTF
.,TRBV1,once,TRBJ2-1,TGCACCAGCAGCCAACAGGGTGCCTTAGCGGTGAGCTCCTACAATGAGCAGTTCTTC,CTSSQQGALAVSSYNEQFF